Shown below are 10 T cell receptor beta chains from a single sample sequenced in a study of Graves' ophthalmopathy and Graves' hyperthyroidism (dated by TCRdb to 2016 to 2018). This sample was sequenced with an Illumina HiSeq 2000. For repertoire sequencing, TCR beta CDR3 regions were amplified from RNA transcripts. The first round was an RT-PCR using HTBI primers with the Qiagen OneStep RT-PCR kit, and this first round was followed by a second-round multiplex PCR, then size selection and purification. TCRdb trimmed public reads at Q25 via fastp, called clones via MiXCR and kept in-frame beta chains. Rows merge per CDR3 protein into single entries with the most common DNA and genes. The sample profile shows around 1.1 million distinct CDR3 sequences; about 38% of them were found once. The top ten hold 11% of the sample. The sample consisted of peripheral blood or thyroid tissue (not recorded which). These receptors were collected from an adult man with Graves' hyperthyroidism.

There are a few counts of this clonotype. Written as DNA, the CDR3 is TGCGCCAGCAGCTTGGAGCGGGGATCGGGAGAGACCCAGTACTTC. It translates to CASSLERGSGETQYF. The V gene is TRBV5-1, the J gene TRBJ2-5, with TRBD2 matching 7 bases. Germline values: CDR1 SGHRS, CDR2 YFSETQ. The CDR3 is 15 residues long. V shed 0 bases, J shed 4 bases, and the junction held 6 bases outside the gene matches.

CDR3 residues: CAITGDRGDQPQYF. CDR3 nucleotides: TGTGCCATCACTGGAGACAGGGGGGATCAGCCCCAGTACTTC. The J gene is TRBJ2-5, the V gene TRBV10-3; 9 nucleotides align to TRBD1. With 7 bases clipped from V and 9 bases from J, the junction kept 12 bases outside the gene matches. The CDR3 covers 14 residues. Germline CDR1 and CDR2: ENHRY and SYGVKD.

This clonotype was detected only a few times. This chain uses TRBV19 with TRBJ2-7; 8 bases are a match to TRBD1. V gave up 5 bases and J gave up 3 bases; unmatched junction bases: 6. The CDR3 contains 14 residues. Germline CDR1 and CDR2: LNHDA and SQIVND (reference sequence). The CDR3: CASSLRTGYYEQYF. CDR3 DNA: TGTGCCAGTAGTCTCAGGACAGGGTACTACGAGCAGTACTTC.

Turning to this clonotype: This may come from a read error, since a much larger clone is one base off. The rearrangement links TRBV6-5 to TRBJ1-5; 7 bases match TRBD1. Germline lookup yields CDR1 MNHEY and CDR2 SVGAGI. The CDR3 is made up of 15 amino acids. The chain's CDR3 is CASSDSRQGRQPQHF. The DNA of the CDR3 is TGTGCCAGCAGTGACTCCAGACAGGGTCGTCAGCCCCAGCATTTT.

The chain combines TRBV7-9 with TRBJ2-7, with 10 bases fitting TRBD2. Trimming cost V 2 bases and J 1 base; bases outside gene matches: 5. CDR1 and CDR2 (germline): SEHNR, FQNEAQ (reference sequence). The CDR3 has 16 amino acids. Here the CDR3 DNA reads TGTGCCAGCAGCTTAAGATCGACTAGCGGGTCCTACGAGCAGTACTTC. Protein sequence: CASSLRSTSGSYEQYF.

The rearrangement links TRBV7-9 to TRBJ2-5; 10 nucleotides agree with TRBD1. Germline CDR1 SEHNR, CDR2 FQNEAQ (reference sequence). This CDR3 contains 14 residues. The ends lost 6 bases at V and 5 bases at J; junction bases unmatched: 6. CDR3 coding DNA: TGTGCCAGCAGAGCGACAGGGGGCGGTGAGACCCAGTACTTC. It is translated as CASRATGGGETQYF.

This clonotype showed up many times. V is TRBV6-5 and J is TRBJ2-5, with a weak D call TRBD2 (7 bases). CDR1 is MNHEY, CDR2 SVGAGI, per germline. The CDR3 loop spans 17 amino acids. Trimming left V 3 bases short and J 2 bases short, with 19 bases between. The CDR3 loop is CASSYEAGAPRQETQYF. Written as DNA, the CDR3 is TGTGCCAGCAGTTATGAGGCGGGGGCGCCTCGTCAAGAGACCCAGTACTTC.

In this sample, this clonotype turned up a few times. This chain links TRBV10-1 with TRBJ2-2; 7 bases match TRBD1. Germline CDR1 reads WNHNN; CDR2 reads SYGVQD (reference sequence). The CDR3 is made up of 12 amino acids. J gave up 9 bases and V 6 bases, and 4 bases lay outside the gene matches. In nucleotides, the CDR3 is TGCGCCAGCAGCCAAGGGGGCCGGGAGCTGTTTTTT. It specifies CASSQGGRELFF.

CDR3 in amino acids: CASSLVVPLRGHEQYF. The CDR3 coding sequence is TGTGCCAGCAGCTTGGTAGTGCCACTCCGGGGCCACGAGCAGTACTTC. The chain employs TRBV5-5 and TRBJ2-7; D is perhaps TRBD1 or TRBD2 (5 bases each). CDR3 length equals 16 residues. V was pared by 0 bases and J by 5 bases, with 18 bases between. Germline CDR1 SGHKS, CDR2 YYEKEE (reference sequence).

In nucleotides, the CDR3 is TGCGCCAGCAGCCAAGATACAGACAGTCACTATGGCTACACCTTC. Translation gives CASSQDTDSHYGYTF. The chain carries TRBV4-3 and TRBJ1-2, with D possibly being TRBD1 (5 bases). The germline V gene has CDR1 LGHNA and CDR2 YSLEER. V shed 0 bases and J shed 3 bases, with 11 bases lying between them. This CDR3 is built from 15 residues.